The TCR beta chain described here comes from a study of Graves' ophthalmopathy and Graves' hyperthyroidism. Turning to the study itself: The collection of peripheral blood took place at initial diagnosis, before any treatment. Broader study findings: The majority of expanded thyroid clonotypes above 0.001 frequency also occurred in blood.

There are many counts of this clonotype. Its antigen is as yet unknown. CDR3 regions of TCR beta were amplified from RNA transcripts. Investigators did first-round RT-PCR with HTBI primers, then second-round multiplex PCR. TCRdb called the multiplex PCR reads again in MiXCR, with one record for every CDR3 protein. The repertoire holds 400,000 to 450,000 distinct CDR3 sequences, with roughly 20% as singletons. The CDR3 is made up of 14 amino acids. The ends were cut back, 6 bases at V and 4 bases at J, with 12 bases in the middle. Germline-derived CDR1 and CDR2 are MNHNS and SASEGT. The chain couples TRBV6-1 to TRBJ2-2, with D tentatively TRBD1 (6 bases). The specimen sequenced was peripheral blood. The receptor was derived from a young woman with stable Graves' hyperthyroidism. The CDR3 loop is CASRGTGITGELFF. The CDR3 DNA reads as TGTGCCAGCAGGGGTACAGGGATCACCGGGGAGCTGTTTTTT.